Below, 19 T cell receptor beta chains from the same sample are listed, as sequenced in a study of T cell changes during pregnancy in multiple sclerosis. The method was immunoSEQ multiplex PCR; TCRdb's version includes in-frame clones alone and lacks a portion of them. The repertoire holds over 40,000 clones, with 90% to 95% as singletons. The input for sequencing was peripheral blood, taken in the third trimester of pregnancy. Every receptor here comes from a female donor with multiple sclerosis, enrolled in a pregnancy study.

The J gene is TRBJ1-2, the V gene TRBV18; 8 nucleotides match TRBD1. In germline, CDR1 is KGHSH, CDR2 LQKENI. Trimming removed 5 bases from V and 5 bases from J; junction bases left unmatched: 10. This CDR3 region has 15 residues. The CDR3 DNA sequence: TGTGCCAGCTCAGGCGGACAGGGCAGTGGATATGGCTACACCTTC. Its translation: CASSGGQGSGYGYTF.

This clone was detected only once. The CDR3 spells CASRAGSTDTQYF. Here the CDR3 DNA reads TGTGCCAGTCGAGCGGGATCCACAGATACGCAGTATTTT. V usage is TRBV9 and J usage is TRBJ2-3, with 7 nucleotides matching TRBD2. The CDR3 extends over 13 amino acids. CDR1 is SGDLS, CDR2 YYNGEE, per germline. Unmatched junction bases numbered 5, after V lost 8 bases and J lost 2 bases.

This chain joins TRBV19 and TRBJ2-1, with a tentative D call TRBD2 (6 bases). CDR3 length: 14 residues. Trimming took 5 bases from V and 10 from J, leaving 18 bases between them. CDR1 LNHDA and CDR2 SQIVND come from the germline V gene (reference sequence). The CDR3 DNA sequence: TGTGCCAGTAGTCCCCCGGGGGTGGTTCAAGAGCAGTTCTTC. The encoded protein is CASSPPGVVQEQFF.

This chain connects TRBV5-5 to TRBJ2-7, with 8 positions matching TRBD2. This CDR3 has 20 residues. The V and J ends lost 2 bases and 2 bases, in that order; junction bases with no gene match: 21. Germline V gene data show CDR1 as SGHKS and CDR2 as YYEKEE (reference sequence). CDR3: CASSFPDRGVAGGLPYEQYF. The CDR3 DNA reads TGTGCCAGCAGCTTTCCCGACCGAGGCGTGGCGGGAGGCCTCCCCTACGAGCAGTACTTC.

The CDR3 spells CASSLQGARDYGYTF. For the CDR3, the DNA is TGTGCCAGCAGTCTACAGGGGGCGCGAGACTATGGCTACACCTTC. The genes are TRBV27 and TRBJ1-2, with TRBD1 matching over 9 bases. The CDR3 runs to 15 residues. Looked up from germline, CDR1 is MNHEY and CDR2 is SMNVEV (reference sequence). With V trimmed by 5 bases and J by 3 bases, 7 bases remained unmatched.

The chain carries TRBV5-8 and TRBJ2-3; TRBD2 matches 9 bases. Germline values: CDR1 SGHTS, CDR2 YDEGEE. This CDR3 has 16 amino acids. With 5 bases clipped from V and 4 bases from J, the junction kept 11 bases outside the gene matches. CDR3 nucleotides: TGTGCCAGCAGTTTTTGGCTAGCGGGATATCCAGATACGCAGTATTTT. This sequence encodes CASSFWLAGYPDTQYF.

The rearrangement links TRBV9 to TRBJ2-1, with 9 bases identical to TRBD2. Germline lookup yields CDR1 SGDLS and CDR2 YYNGEE. The CDR3 totals 16 residues. The V segment lost 1 base and the J segment 5 bases; nucleotides outside the gene matches: 7. Written as DNA, the CDR3 is TGTGCCAGCAGCGTATTGGTGTCTAGCGGGGACAATGAGCAGTTCTTC. Its translation is CASSVLVSSGDNEQFF.

The CDR3 DNA is TGTGCCAGCAGCTTTTTACAGAACACTGAAGCTTTCTTT. Amino acids: CASSFLQNTEAFF. This sequence joins TRBV7-9 and TRBJ1-1; no firm D call. The CDR3 is 13 residues long. V gave up 3 bases and J gave up 1 base, with 6 bases separating them. The germline gives CDR1 SEHNR, CDR2 FQNEAQ (reference sequence).

The chain employs TRBV18 and TRBJ2-7; TRBD1 agrees at 7 bases. CDR3 length: 15 residues. With 5 bases clipped from V and 2 bases from J, the junction kept 9 bases outside the gene matches. CDR1 KGHSH and CDR2 LQKENI come from the germline V gene. CDR3 amino acids: CASSTIGQAAYEQYF. DNA for the CDR3: TGTGCCAGCTCAACCATAGGACAGGCTGCCTACGAGCAGTACTTC.

V is TRBV27 and J is TRBJ2-2; D remains unclear. The CDR3 loop spans 14 amino acids. CDR1 MNHEY and CDR2 SMNVEV come from the germline V gene (reference sequence). V dropped 4 bases and J dropped 4 bases, with 10 bases sitting between them. CDR3 nucleotide sequence: TGTGCCAGCAGTTCACTGATGTTCACCGGGGAGCTGTTTTTT. This gives the protein CASSSLMFTGELFF.

The chain recombines TRBV4-3 with TRBJ2-1; 11 bases fit TRBD2. Germline-derived CDR1 and CDR2 are LGHNA and YSLEER. This CDR3 has 17 residues. With 1 base clipped from V and 3 bases from J, the junction kept 5 bases outside the gene matches. The CDR3 DNA reads as TGCGCCAGCAGCCAAGGACCAACTAGCGGGGGCTACAATGAGCAGTTCTTC. It translates to CASSQGPTSGGYNEQFF.

This chain joins TRBV15 and TRBJ1-1; TRBD1 matches 7 bases. Unmatched junction bases numbered 9, after V lost 2 bases and J lost 6 bases. Germline V gene sequence: CDR1 LNHNV, CDR2 YYDKDF (reference sequence). CDR3 size: 15 residues. In DNA, the CDR3 is TGTGCCACCAGCAGACGTAACAGGGGAGTGCCTGAAGCTTTCTTT. This translates into CATSRRNRGVPEAFF.

The chain couples TRBV5-1 to TRBJ2-7; TRBD1 is a possible D gene (6 bases). Trimming left V 5 bases short and J 1 base short, with 16 bases between. The CDR3 runs 15 residues. Per the germline V gene, CDR1 is SGHRS and CDR2 is YFSETQ. CDR3 amino acids: CASRKETGVSYEQYF. DNA for the CDR3: TGCGCCAGCAGGAAGGAGACAGGCGTATCCTACGAGCAGTACTTC.

The rearrangement links TRBV7-9 to TRBJ2-5; the D gene is possibly TRBD2 (5 bases). Germline-derived CDR1 and CDR2 are SEHNR and FQNEAQ (reference sequence). The CDR3 contains 16 residues. Trimming removed 5 bases at V and 3 bases at J, with 19 bases between. CDR3 coding DNA: TGTGCCAGCAGCCGTGTGGGTAGCGTTCACGAAGAGACCCAGTACTTC. Translating it yields CASSRVGSVHEETQYF. Complete variable domain (other parts from reference TRBV7-9 and TRBJ2-5): DTGVSQNPRHKITKRGQNVTFRCDPISEHNRLYWYRQTLGQGPEFLTYFQNEAQLEKSRLLSDRFSAERPKGSFSTLEIQRTEQGDSAMYLCASSRVGSVHEETQYFGPGTRLLVL.

This chain connects TRBV4-2 to TRBJ2-5, with no clear D. The germline CDR1 and CDR2 sequences are LGHNA and YNFKEQ. V was trimmed by 4 bases and J by 3 bases, leaving 9 bases between them. The CDR3 contains 13 residues. The CDR3 region has the DNA TGTGCCAGCAGCCTCCGACTGGAAGAGACCCAGTACTTC. It codes for CASSLRLEETQYF.

This sequence joins TRBV11-2 and TRBJ2-1, with 8 positions matching TRBD1. This CDR3 is built from 17 residues. The junction had 10 bases not matched to a gene; V was cut back by 0 bases and J by 6 bases. Germline CDR1 reads SGHAT; CDR2 reads FQNNGV. The CDR3 nucleotides are TGTGCCAGCAGCTTAGATCACGACAGGGGTATTACCAATGAGCAGTTCTTC. Translated, it gives CASSLDHDRGITNEQFF.

V gene TRBV4-3 combines with J gene TRBJ2-2; TRBD2 matches 10 bases. The CDR3 has 15 amino acids. Germline CDR1 and CDR2: LGHNA and YSLEER. Trimming at V came to 4 bases and at J to 9 bases, leaving 8 bases not matched to a gene. The CDR3 loop is CASSRLAGEGRELFF. DNA for the CDR3: TGCGCCAGCAGCCGCCTAGCGGGAGAAGGGAGGGAGCTGTTTTTT.

The chain has TRBV7-3 and TRBJ2-3; 13 nucleotides align to TRBD2. The germline V gene has CDR1 SGHTA and CDR2 FQGTGA. V dropped 1 base and J dropped 2; count of bases not matched to a gene: 6. CDR3 length: 18 amino acids. The CDR3 DNA sequence: TGTGCCAGCAGCTTAAGGGGAGGACTAGCGGGAGTCACAGATACGCAGTATTTT. It is translated as CASSLRGGLAGVTDTQYF.

CDR3 DNA: TGTGCCAGCAAGGAGGTTCGGGCGGGCCCGCCTTACGAGCAGTACTTC. This translates into CASKEVRAGPPYEQYF. The chain recombines TRBV27 with TRBJ2-7; maybe TRBD2 (5 bases). The CDR3 consists of 16 residues. V was pared by 7 bases and J by 4 bases, with 23 bases between. Germline CDR1 MNHEY, CDR2 SMNVEV (reference sequence).